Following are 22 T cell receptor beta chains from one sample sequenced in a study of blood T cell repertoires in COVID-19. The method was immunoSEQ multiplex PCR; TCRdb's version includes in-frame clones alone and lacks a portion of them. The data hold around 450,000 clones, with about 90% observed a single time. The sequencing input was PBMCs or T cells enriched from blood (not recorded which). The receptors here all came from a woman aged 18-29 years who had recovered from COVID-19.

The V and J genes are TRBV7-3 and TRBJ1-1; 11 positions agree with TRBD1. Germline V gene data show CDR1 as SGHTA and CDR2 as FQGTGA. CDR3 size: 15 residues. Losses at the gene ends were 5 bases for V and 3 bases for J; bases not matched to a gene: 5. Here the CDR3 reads CASSPDRGQDTEAFF. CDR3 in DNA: TGTGCCAGCAGCCCGGACAGGGGGCAGGACACTGAAGCTTTCTTT. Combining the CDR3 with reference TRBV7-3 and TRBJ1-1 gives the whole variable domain GAGVSQTPSNKVTEKGKYVELRCDPISGHTALYWYRQSLGQGPEFLIYFQGTGAADDSGLPNDRFFAVRPEGSVSTLKIQRTERGDSAVYLCASSPDRGQDTEAFFGQGTRLTVV.

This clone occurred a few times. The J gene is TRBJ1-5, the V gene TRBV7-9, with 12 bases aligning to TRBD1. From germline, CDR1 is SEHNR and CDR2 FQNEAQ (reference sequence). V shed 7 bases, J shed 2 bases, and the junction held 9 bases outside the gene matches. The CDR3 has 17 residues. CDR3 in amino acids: CASNLGTGGWGNQPQHF. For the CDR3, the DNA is TGTGCCAGCAACCTAGGGACAGGGGGCTGGGGCAATCAGCCCCAGCATTTT.

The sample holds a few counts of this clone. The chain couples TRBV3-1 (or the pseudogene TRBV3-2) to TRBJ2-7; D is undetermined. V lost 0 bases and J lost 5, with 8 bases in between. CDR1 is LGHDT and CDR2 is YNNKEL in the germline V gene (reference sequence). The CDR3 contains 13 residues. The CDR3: CASSQDSANEQYF. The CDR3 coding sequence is TGTGCCAGCAGCCAAGATTCCGCGAACGAGCAGTACTTC.

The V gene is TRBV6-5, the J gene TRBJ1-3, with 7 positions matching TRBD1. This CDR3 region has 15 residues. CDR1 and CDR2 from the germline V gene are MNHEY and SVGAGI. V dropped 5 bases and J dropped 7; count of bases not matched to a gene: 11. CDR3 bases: TGTGCCAGCAGTCCGCTCCGGGACAGACTTAACACCATATATTTT. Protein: CASSPLRDRLNTIYF.

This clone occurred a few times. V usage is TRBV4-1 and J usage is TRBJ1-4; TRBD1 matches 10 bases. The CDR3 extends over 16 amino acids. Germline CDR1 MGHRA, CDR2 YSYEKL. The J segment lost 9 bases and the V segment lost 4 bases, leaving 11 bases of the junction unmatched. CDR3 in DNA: TGCGCCAGCAGCCTACTTGACCGGGACAGGGGTAAAAAACTGTTTTTT. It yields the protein CASSLLDRDRGKKLFF.

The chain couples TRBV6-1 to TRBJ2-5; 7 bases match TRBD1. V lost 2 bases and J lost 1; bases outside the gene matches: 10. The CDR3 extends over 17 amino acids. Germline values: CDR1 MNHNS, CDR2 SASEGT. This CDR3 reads CASSEPHRGFGQETQYF. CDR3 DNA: TGTGCCAGCAGTGAACCTCACAGGGGATTCGGCCAAGAGACCCAGTACTTC.

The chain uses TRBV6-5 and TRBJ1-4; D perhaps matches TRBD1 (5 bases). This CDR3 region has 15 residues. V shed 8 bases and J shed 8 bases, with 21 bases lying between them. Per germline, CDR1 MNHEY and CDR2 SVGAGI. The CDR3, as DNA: TGTGCCAGCCTTGGGGGGGGTATCGATGTGGAAAAACTGTTTTTT. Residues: CASLGGGIDVEKLFF.

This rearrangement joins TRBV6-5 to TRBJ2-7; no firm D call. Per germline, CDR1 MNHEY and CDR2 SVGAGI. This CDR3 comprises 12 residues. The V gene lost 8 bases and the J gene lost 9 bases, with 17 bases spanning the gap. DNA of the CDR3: TGTGCCAGCGGCCCCACCCCGACGGGGCAGTACTTC. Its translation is CASGPTPTGQYF.

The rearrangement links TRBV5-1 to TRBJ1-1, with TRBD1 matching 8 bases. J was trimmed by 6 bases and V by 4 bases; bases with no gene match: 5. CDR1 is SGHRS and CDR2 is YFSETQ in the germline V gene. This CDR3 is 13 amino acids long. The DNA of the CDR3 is TGCGCCAGCAGCCAAGGACAGGGTGCTGAAGCTTTCTTT. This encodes CASSQGQGAEAFF.

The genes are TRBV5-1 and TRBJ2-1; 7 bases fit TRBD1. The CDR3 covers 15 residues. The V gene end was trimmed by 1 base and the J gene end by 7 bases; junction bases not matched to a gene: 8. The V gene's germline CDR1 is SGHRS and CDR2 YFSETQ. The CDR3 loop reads CASSLPDRERNEQFF. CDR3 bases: TGCGCCAGCAGCTTGCCCGACAGGGAGAGGAATGAGCAGTTCTTC.

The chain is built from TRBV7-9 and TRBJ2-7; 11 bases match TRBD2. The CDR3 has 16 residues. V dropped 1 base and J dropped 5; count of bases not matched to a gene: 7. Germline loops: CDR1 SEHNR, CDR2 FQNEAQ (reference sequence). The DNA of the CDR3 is TGTGCCAGCAGCTTAGGGCCTAGCGGGGGGCGGAACGAGCAGTACTTC. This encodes CASSLGPSGGRNEQYF.

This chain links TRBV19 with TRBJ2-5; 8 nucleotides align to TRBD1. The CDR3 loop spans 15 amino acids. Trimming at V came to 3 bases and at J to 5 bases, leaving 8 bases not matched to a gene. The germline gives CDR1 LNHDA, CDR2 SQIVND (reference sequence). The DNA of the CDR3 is TGTGCCAGTAGTATTACCCAGGGGGCAGGGGAGACCCAGTACTTC. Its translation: CASSITQGAGETQYF.

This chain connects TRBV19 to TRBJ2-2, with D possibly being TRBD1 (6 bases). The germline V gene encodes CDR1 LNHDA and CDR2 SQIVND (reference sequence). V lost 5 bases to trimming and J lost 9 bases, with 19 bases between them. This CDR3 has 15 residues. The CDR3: CASSLQGFMVRELFF. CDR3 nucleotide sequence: TGTGCCAGTAGTTTACAGGGATTTATGGTTCGGGAGCTGTTTTTT.

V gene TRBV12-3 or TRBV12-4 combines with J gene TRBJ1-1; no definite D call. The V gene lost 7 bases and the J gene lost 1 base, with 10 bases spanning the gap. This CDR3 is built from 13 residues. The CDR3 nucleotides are TGTGCCAGCACCTTAACGGGGAACACTGAAGCTTTCTTT. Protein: CASTLTGNTEAFF.

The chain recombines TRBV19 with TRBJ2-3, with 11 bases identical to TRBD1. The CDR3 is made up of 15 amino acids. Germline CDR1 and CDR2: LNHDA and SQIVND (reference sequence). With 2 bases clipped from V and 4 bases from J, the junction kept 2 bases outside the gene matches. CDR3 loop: CASSIRTGGSDTQYF. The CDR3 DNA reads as TGTGCCAGTAGTATACGGACAGGGGGCTCAGATACGCAGTATTTT. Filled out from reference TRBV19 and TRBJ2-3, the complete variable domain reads DGGITQSPKYLFRKEGQNVTLSCEQNLNHDAMYWYRQDPGQGLRLIYYSQIVNDFQKGDIAEGYSVSREKKESFPLTVTSAQKNPTAFYLCASSIRTGGSDTQYFGPGTRLTVL.

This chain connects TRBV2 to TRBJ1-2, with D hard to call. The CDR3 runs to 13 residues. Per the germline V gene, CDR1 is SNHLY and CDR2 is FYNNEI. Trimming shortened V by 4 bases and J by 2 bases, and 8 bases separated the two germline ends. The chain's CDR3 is CASSGPGNYGYTF. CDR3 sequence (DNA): TGTGCCAGCAGTGGGCCGGGAAACTATGGCTACACCTTC.

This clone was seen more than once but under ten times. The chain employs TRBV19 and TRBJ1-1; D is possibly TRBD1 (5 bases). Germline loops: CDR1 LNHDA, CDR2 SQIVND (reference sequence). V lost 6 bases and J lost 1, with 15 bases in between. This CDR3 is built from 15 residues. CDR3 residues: CASRLPQGRNTEAFF. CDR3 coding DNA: TGTGCCAGTAGACTTCCTCAGGGTCGGAACACTGAAGCTTTCTTT.

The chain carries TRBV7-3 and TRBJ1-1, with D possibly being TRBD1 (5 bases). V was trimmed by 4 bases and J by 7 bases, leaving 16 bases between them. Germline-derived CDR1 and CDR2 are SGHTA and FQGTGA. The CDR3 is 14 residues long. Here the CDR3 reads CASSYGPLDSEAFF. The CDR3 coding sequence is TGTGCCAGCAGCTACGGGCCCCTAGACAGTGAAGCTTTCTTT.

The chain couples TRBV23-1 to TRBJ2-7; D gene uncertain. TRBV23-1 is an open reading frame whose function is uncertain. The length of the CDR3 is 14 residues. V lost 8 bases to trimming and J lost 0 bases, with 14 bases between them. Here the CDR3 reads CASPFERSSYEQYF. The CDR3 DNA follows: TGCGCCAGCCCCTTTGAGAGGAGCTCCTACGAGCAGTACTTC.

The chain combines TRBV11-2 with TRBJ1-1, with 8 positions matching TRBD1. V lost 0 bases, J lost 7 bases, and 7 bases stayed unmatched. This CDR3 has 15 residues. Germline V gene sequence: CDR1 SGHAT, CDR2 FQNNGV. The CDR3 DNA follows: TGTGCCAGCAGCTTAGATATGGGACAGGCGTTTGAAGCTTTCTTT. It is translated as CASSLDMGQAFEAFF.

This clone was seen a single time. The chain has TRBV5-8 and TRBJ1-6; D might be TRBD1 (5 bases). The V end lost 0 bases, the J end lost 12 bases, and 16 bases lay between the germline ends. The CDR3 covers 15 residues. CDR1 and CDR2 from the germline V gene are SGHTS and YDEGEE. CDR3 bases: TGTGCCAGCAGCTTGGATCTGGGCTCAGGGATACCCCTCCACTTT. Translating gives CASSLDLGSGIPLHF. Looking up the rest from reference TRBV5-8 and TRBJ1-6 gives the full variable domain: EAGVTQSPTHLIKTRGQQATLRCSPISGHTSVYWYQQALGLGLQFLLWYDEGEERNRGNFPPRFSGRQFPNYSSELNVNALELEDSALYLCASSLDLGSGIPLHFGNGTRLTVT.

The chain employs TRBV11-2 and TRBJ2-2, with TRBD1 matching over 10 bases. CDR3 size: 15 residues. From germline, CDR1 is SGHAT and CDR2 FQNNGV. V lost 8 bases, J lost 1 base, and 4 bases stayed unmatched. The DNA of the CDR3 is TGTGCCAGCGTTTGGGACAGGGGGAACACCGGGGAGCTGTTTTTT. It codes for CASVWDRGNTGELFF.